The present T cell receptor (beta chain) was sequenced within a study of regulatory T cells in long-lasting Graves disease. Regarding the study as a whole: The TCR repertoire of persistent Graves' patients was less diverse than that of newly diagnosed ones. Investigators studied peripheral blood only, not thyroid tissue. Under persistent disease, TRBV28, TRBJ1-2 and TRBJ2-5 were used preferentially.

This sample's time point: persistent/refractory GD, antithyroid drugs over 5 years with positive TRAb. With RNA extracted from PBMCs as input, the TCR library was made. In building TCR beta libraries, iRepertoire HTBI primers were used together with Arm-PCR of CDR3 regions. TCRdb fed the multiplex PCR reads into MiXCR, producing one record per CDR3 protein. The sample has roughly 500,000 distinct CDR3 sequences, around a fifth seen once; the top ten hold around 7%. Trimming shortened V by 0 bases and J by 0 bases, and 8 bases separated the two germline ends. Per the germline V gene, CDR1 is MDHEN and CDR2 is SYDVKM. The CDR3 contains 15 residues. This clonotype has ten or more counts. Its antigen remains unidentified.

The chain employs TRBV28 and TRBJ1-1, with a weak D call TRBD1 (6 bases). The sequence was collected from a female donor with Graves disease. This specimen consisted of peripheral blood mononuclear cells (PBMCs), obtained when the disease was refractory, from a patient treated with antithyroid drugs. CDR3 residues: CASSLWTGMNTEAFF. The DNA for the CDR3 is TGTGCCAGCAGTTTATGGACAGGCATGAACACTGAAGCTTTCTTT.